This T cell receptor (beta chain) was recovered during a study of shared clonotypes between healthy human individuals (dated by TCRdb to 2018 to 2021). For context, the study as a whole: A few men and two women, aged 18 to 49 years, made up the cohort. Libraries were prepared and TCR repertoires were sequenced by different laboratories using diverse techniques, in order to increase sequencing depth and limit assay-specific biases. Leukapheresis yielded between about 0.85 and 10 billion PBMCs per donor. For each donor, CD4 naive and CD4 memory were each given three plates, CD8 naive was given two plates, and CD8 memory was given one plate. Blood TCR repertoires of a handful of healthy adults were deeply sequenced to estimate repertoire size and the extent of clonotype sharing between individuals. Study-wide conclusions, independent of this receptor: Sampling was limited to blood, and TCR repertoires in tissue likely differ from TCR repertoires in blood. Pairwise subsampling indicated that sequencing depth was expected to affect the degree of clonotype sharing among donors. Rarefaction of sorted-subset datasets indicated incomplete sequencing despite the large sequencing depth. Clonotypes shared by all four sorted-subset donors showed higher generation probabilities than non-shared clonotypes. Because the study included only a small number of donors, the genetic and exposure-history diversity represented was limited. Sharing across a few donors was observed for about 5% of naive CD4, over 3% of naive CD8, 2% to 2.5% of memory CD4, and around 0.4% of memory CD8 clonotypes. Naive subsets generally had larger estimated clonotype richness than memory subsets.

According to the germline V gene, CDR1 reads SGHVS and CDR2 reads FQNEAQ. Between the V and J ends, shortened by 1 base and 2 bases respectively, the junction contains 12 bases. The CDR3, from cysteine to phenylalanine, totals 15 residues. Only the CDR3 DNA is retained, 45 bases long and in frame from the first base. TCR CDR3 regions were amplified from genomic DNA by multiplex PCR using the deep immunoSEQ assay. For each cell subset, the extracted genomic DNA was distributed evenly across all wells of several immunoSEQ 96-well plates, and each plate served as one replicate. For sorted subsets, about 200 ng genomic DNA, equal to tens of thousands of T cell genomes, was loaded into each replicate PCR. Purified libraries were measured with a Qubit 3.0 fluorometer, size-checked on a Bioanalyzer 2100, and measured again with the KAPA Library Quantification kit. A separate single-read 150-cycle Illumina NextSeq 550 flow cell was used to sequence each immunoSEQ 96-well plate. Concerning the study's data processing: Because the immunoSEQ output included only junctional sequences and no quality scores, the filtering could not be the same as the filtering used for full-length reads. To assign V/J genes and CDR3, sequences were annotated against IMGT germline references using PyIR, a Python wrapper for IgBLAST v1.9. Any read was removed if the V/J assignment was weak (E-value above 1e-6), the CDR3 was missing, or the read contained stop codons, out-of-frame junctions, or ambiguous translated residues. V3J clonotypes were defined as sequences sharing an identical inferred V gene, J gene, and CDR3 amino acid sequence. Percentage overlap between repertoires was computed as shared unique clonotypes divided by the size of the smaller repertoire. Richness of each repertoire was evaluated using RTK rarefaction, the Chao1 estimator, and Recon v2.1 estimates of unobserved clonotypes. For all TCRbeta clonotypes obtained by the gDNA method from four donors, generation probabilities were computed with OLGA. TCRdb stores this immuneACCESS table with in-frame sequences only. Part of the clones is absent; in the studies checked, under half of the shortfall reflects unresolved V genes, and no reason is known for the rest. The DNA was the basis for D and trimming; V, J and clone size are from that table. The sample yields about 2,100,000 clones; under 95% were counted once. The biggest ten clones account for under 2% of the sample.

Remarks on this clone: Its binding antigen is unknown. The input lacks base qualities; no much larger clone sits a single base away.

For the CD8 naive samples, CD45RO-negative cells were positively selected for CCR7, yielding a CD45RA+CCR7+ population from which TemRA cells were excluded. Donors were healthy HIV-negative adults with no recently reported acute infections or vaccinations. Every donor was a Caucasian adult residing in Nashville, Tennessee, USA. Blood was obtained by leukapheresis, after which PBMCs were separated by Ficoll-Histopaque density gradient centrifugation and cryopreserved in liquid nitrogen vapor phase. Analytical flow cytometry was used to check the purity and quantity of each magnetically sorted T cell population. Genomic DNA was isolated from each sorted fraction and quantified by UV absorbance on a Nanodrop 2000c.

The sequence joins TRBV7-8 to TRBJ2-7; the D gene is perhaps TRBD1, from 7 matching bases. The TCR was taken from a man younger than 35 in good health. Some clones in this sample may be carry-over from other donors' samples. The material sequenced was naive CD8+ T cells from PBMCs. Taken with the paper, the label for cell subset or site translates to: CD45RA+CCR7+. CDR3 protein: CASSLDRGLTYEQYF. The DNA sequence follows: TGTGCCAGCAGCTTAGACAGGGGACTTACCTACGAGCAGTACTTC.